These 18 T cell receptor beta chains were sequenced from one sample in a study of blood T cell repertoires in COVID-19. Sequenced by immunoSEQ multiplex PCR; TCRdb stores in-frame clones only, minus some. The data show about 300,000 clones, with roughly 90% seen just once and 6.5% to 8% held by the top ten. The sequenced material came from peripheral blood. The receptors here all came from a woman under 40 with COVID-19, enrolled during active disease.

Only one count was recorded for this clone. V and J are TRBV30 and TRBJ2-5, with D possibly matching TRBD2 (5 bases). This CDR3 has 13 amino acids. V dropped 2 bases and J dropped 2 bases, with 9 bases sitting between them. The germline V gene has CDR1 GTSNPN and CDR2 SVGIG (reference sequence). The CDR3 DNA is TGTGCCTGGAGTCTCCCGGGGCAAGAGACCCAGTACTTC. Translation: CAWSLPGQETQYF.

This chain joins TRBV29-1 and TRBJ1-2, with D possibly being TRBD1 (5 bases). Germline loops: CDR1 SQVTM, CDR2 ANQGSEA. The V end was cut by 1 base, the J end by 8 bases, with 8 bases between. The CDR3 is 11 amino acids. In nucleotides, the CDR3 is TGCAGCGTTGAAGGGGGGGAGGGCTACACCTTC. Protein: CSVEGGEGYTF.

V is TRBV12-3 or TRBV12-4 and J is TRBJ1-1; TRBD1 might be the D (5 bases). This CDR3 is built from 13 residues. Trimming left V 5 bases short and J 4 bases short, with 11 bases between. CDR3 DNA: TGTGCCAGCAGTGGGCAGGGTTTCACTGAAGCTTTCTTT. This gives the protein CASSGQGFTEAFF.

The chain uses TRBV5-1 and TRBJ1-5, with 7 bases lining up with TRBD1. Germline V gives CDR1 SGHRS, CDR2 YFSETQ. The V gene end was trimmed by 1 base and the J gene end by 7 bases; junction bases not matched to a gene: 8. CDR3 length: 15 amino acids. CDR3 region: CASSLKGAPGQPQHF. CDR3 DNA: TGCGCCAGCAGCTTGAAGGGGGCCCCCGGACAGCCCCAGCATTTT.

V and J are TRBV19 and TRBJ2-1; D unclear. CDR1 is LNHDA, CDR2 SQIVND, per germline (reference sequence). Trimming took 3 bases from V and 4 from J, leaving 4 bases between them. The CDR3 sequence is 12 residues long. The CDR3 nucleotides read TGTGCCAGTAGTATGAGTTACAATGAGCAGTTCTTC. As protein: CASSMSYNEQFF.

The V call is TRBV9, the J call TRBJ2-2; 7 bases fit TRBD2. The CDR3 length is 15 residues. The trim removed 6 bases at V and 5 bases at J, leaving 10 bases unmatched. In germline, CDR1 is SGDLS, CDR2 YYNGEE. For the CDR3, the DNA is TGTGCCAGCAACTCTGGGCGGGAGACGACCGGGGAGCTGTTTTTT. Its translation is CASNSGRETTGELFF. The full variable domain, its missing parts supplied by reference TRBV9 and TRBJ2-2, is DSGVTQTPKHLITATGQRVTLRCSPRSGDLSVYWYQQSLDQGLQFLIQYYNGEERAKGNILERFSAQQFPDLHSELNLSSLELGDSALYFCASNSGRETTGELFFGEGSRLTVL.

The chain joins TRBV5-5 to TRBJ2-7; the match to TRBD2 covers 13 bases. V was clipped by 1 base and J by 2 bases; unmatched bases: 15. Germline CDR1 reads SGHKS; CDR2 reads YYEKEE (reference sequence). This CDR3 comprises 20 residues. CDR3 bases: TGTGCCAGCAGCTTGAGTTGGACTAGCGGGAGTAACCTAATACCCTACGAGCAGTACTTC. Protein: CASSLSWTSGSNLIPYEQYF.

The CDR3 nucleotides read TGTGCCTGTTCCCGGGGGAGTGAATATGAAAAACTGTTTTTT. Encoded protein: CACSRGSEYEKLFF. The chain has TRBV30 and TRBJ1-4; D might be TRBD1 (5 bases). This CDR3 comprises 14 residues. The germline V and J ends were trimmed by 6 bases and 6 bases, with 17 bases remaining between them. Germline V gene lookup returns CDR1 GTSNPN and CDR2 SVGIG (reference sequence).

This chain connects TRBV11-2 to TRBJ2-3; 8 bases are shared with TRBD2. Germline V gene sequence: CDR1 SGHAT, CDR2 FQNNGV. With 5 bases clipped from V and 3 bases from J, the junction kept 10 bases outside the gene matches. This CDR3 region has 16 residues. CDR3 bases: TGTGCCAGCAGCCGAAGGACTAGCCCAGGGACAGATACGCAGTATTTT. Amino acids: CASSRRTSPGTDTQYF.

The J gene is TRBJ2-2, the V gene TRBV5-1; D unclear. CDR1 is SGHRS, CDR2 YFSETQ, per germline. The V end was cut by 4 bases, the J end by 0 bases, with 7 bases between. The CDR3 has 14 residues. CDR3 DNA: TGCGCCAGCAGCCTAACAGCGAACACCGGGGAGCTGTTTTTT. Residues: CASSLTANTGELFF. The variable domain in full, with the rest retrieved from reference TRBV5-1 and TRBJ2-2, is KAGVTQTPRYLIKTRGQQVTLSCSPISGHRSVSWYQQTPGQGLQFLFEYFSETQRNKGNFPGRFSGRQFSNSRSEMNVSTLELGDSALYLCASSLTANTGELFFGEGSRLTVL.

The chain recombines TRBV20-1 with TRBJ1-2; a possible D gene is TRBD1 (5 bases). Germline-derived CDR1 and CDR2 are DFQATT and SNEGSKA (reference sequence). CDR3 length: 13 amino acids. Trimming pared 3 bases from V and 3 bases from J, leaving 11 bases between. Here the CDR3 reads CSASSGEDYGYTF. In DNA, the CDR3 is TGCAGTGCTAGTTCGGGGGAGGACTATGGCTACACCTTC.

The chain links TRBV6-1 to TRBJ2-3; possibly TRBD2 for D (5 bases). CDR1 is MNHNS, CDR2 SASEGT, per germline. The CDR3 has 15 amino acids. V lost 3 bases and J 6 bases, leaving 16 bases between the germline ends. CDR3: CASSEGSVETDTQYF. In DNA form, the CDR3 reads TGTGCCAGCAGTGAGGGGAGTGTGGAAACGGATACGCAGTATTTT.

This rearrangement joins TRBV18 to TRBJ1-5; 8 bases line up with TRBD1. The J segment lost 5 bases and the V segment lost 5 bases, leaving 17 bases of the junction unmatched. CDR3 length equals 18 residues. Germline CDR1 reads KGHSH; CDR2 reads LQKENI. The CDR3 here is CASSASTGATSAYQPQHF. The DNA of the CDR3 is TGTGCCAGCTCAGCCTCGACAGGGGCCACGTCCGCGTATCAGCCCCAGCATTTT.

The chain employs TRBV15 and TRBJ2-2; D is possibly TRBD1 (5 bases). Trimming took 7 bases from V and 4 from J, leaving 16 bases between them. The germline V gene encodes CDR1 LNHNV and CDR2 YYDKDF (reference sequence). CDR3 length equals 15 residues. In nucleotides, the CDR3 is TGTGCCACCACCCTCGCCAGGGTCGGCACCGGGGAGCTGTTTTTT. As protein: CATTLARVGTGELFF.

The chain uses TRBV19 and TRBJ2-7, with TRBD2 matching over 14 bases. The CDR3 covers 13 residues. After removal of 5 bases from V and 11 bases from J, the junction contained 5 bases not matched to a gene. CDR1 is LNHDA, CDR2 SQIVND, per germline (reference sequence). This CDR3 reads CASSAGTSGREYF. DNA for the CDR3: TGTGCCAGTAGTGCCGGGACTAGCGGGAGAGAGTACTTC.

This chain connects TRBV5-4 to TRBJ2-7; maybe TRBD1 (5 bases). The V gene lost 0 bases and the J gene lost 1 base, with 8 bases spanning the gap. Germline V gene sequence: CDR1 SGHNT, CDR2 YYREEE (reference sequence). There are 14 residues in the CDR3. The CDR3 is CASSLGPGSYEQYF. The CDR3, as DNA: TGTGCCAGCAGCTTGGGTCCAGGGTCCTACGAGCAGTACTTC.

This sequence joins TRBV10-3 and TRBJ2-1; 9 nucleotides line up with TRBD2. J was trimmed by 0 bases and V by 2 bases; bases with no gene match: 5. Germline lookup yields CDR1 ENHRY and CDR2 SYGVKD. CDR3 size: 17 residues. The CDR3 DNA reads as TGTGCCATCAGTGAGCATAGCGGGAGAGGCTCCTACAATGAGCAGTTCTTC. Protein product: CAISEHSGRGSYNEQFF.

In this sample, this clone turned up once. This rearrangement joins TRBV5-4 to TRBJ2-3; maybe TRBD2 (5 bases). Looked up from germline, CDR1 is SGHNT and CDR2 is YYREEE (reference sequence). CDR3 length: 13 amino acids. V lost 0 bases to trimming and J lost 13 bases, with 15 bases between them. The CDR3 DNA sequence: TGTGCCAGCAGCTTGGATGGTGGCGGGCTTGAGTATTTT. It encodes CASSLDGGGLEYF.